Listed here are 14 T cell receptor beta chains from one sample, sequenced in a study of cytomegalovirus exposure and HLA in healthy donors. In the PCR, 60 Vbeta and 13 Jbeta primers were used. Some clones are missing from TCRdb's copy, which holds only in-frame ones; the method was immunoSEQ multiplex PCR. Of 100,000 or so clones in the sample, roughly an eighth were seen once. Sequences were obtained from PBMCs. The receptors derive from a man aged 40-49 years in good health and CMV-seropositive.

The CDR3 loop is CASSPRVPAGELFF. The CDR3 DNA sequence: TGTGCCAGCTCACCCCGAGTCCCCGCCGGGGAGCTGTTTTTT. The V gene is TRBV18, the J gene TRBJ2-2; D remains ambiguous. From germline, CDR1 is KGHSH and CDR2 LQKENI. This CDR3 is built from 14 residues. The V end was cut by 3 bases, the J end by 6 bases, with 11 bases between.

J is TRBJ2-1 and V is TRBV28; 12 bases agree with TRBD2. The germline V gene has CDR1 MDHEN and CDR2 SYDVKM. Trimming cost V 5 bases and J 6 bases; bases outside gene matches: 5. This CDR3 contains 15 residues. This chain's CDR3 is CASSPRLAGANEQFF. Here the CDR3 DNA reads TGTGCCAGCAGTCCGAGACTAGCGGGAGCCAATGAGCAGTTCTTC.

The CDR3 DNA reads as TGTGCCACCAGCAGAGATAGGGGGTCCTCGGATACGCAGTATTTT. Its translation is CATSRDRGSSDTQYF. The chain has TRBV15 and TRBJ2-3; D is possibly TRBD1 (6 bases). V lost 0 bases and J lost 6, with 13 bases in between. Germline lookup yields CDR1 LNHNV and CDR2 YYDKDF (reference sequence). This CDR3 has 15 residues.

The V gene is TRBV28, the J gene TRBJ2-2, with 11 positions matching TRBD2. The CDR3 runs 16 residues. In germline, CDR1 is MDHEN, CDR2 SYDVKM. V was pared by 5 bases and J by 0 bases, with 2 bases of the junction left unmatched. CDR3 region: CASSDSGRANTGELFF. DNA for the CDR3: TGTGCCAGCAGTGATAGCGGGAGGGCGAACACCGGGGAGCTGTTTTTT.

This chain connects TRBV7-8 to TRBJ2-1, with 9 bases that match TRBD1. CDR1 and CDR2 (germline): SGHVS, FQNEAQ. The CDR3 is 17 amino acids. J was trimmed by 4 bases and V by 5 bases; bases with no gene match: 12. CDR3 DNA sequence: TGTGCCAGCAGCCTTCGGGCGAGGGACAGGGAATACAATGAGCAGTTCTTC. Its protein is CASSLRARDREYNEQFF. The complete variable domain, with remaining parts taken from reference TRBV7-8 and TRBJ2-1, reads GAGVSQSPRYKVAKRGQDVALRCDPISGHVSLFWYQQALGQGPEFLTYFQNEAQLDKSGLPSDRFFAERPEGSVSTLKIQRTQQEDSAVYLCASSLRARDREYNEQFFGPGTRLTVL.

This clone was detected only a few times. This rearrangement joins TRBV4-2 to TRBJ2-1; 11 bases are shared with TRBD2. Germline-derived CDR1 and CDR2 are LGHNA and YNFKEQ. CDR3 length: 16 amino acids. V lost 3 bases, J lost 4 bases, and 5 bases stayed unmatched. CDR3 bases: TGTGCCAGCAGCCAGACGGGACTAGCGGAATACAATGAGCAGTTCTTC. It specifies CASSQTGLAEYNEQFF.

In its sample, this clone was seen a few times. The CDR3 nucleotides read TGTGCCATCAGTGAGACTAGCGGAACCTACGAGCAGTACTTC. Its protein is CAISETSGTYEQYF. The rearrangement uses TRBV10-3 and TRBJ2-7, with 8 positions matching TRBD2. V lost 2 bases to trimming and J lost 2 bases; unmatched junction nucleotides: 2. CDR1 and CDR2 from the germline V gene are ENHRY and SYGVKD. The CDR3 sequence is 14 residues long.

This clone appeared a few times. The rearrangement links TRBV15 to TRBJ2-2, with unresolved D. V was pared by 0 bases and J by 4 bases, with 15 bases between. CDR3 size: 17 residues. In germline, CDR1 is LNHNV, CDR2 YYDKDF (reference sequence). The CDR3 reads CATSRERNRMGTGELFF. CDR3 in DNA: TGTGCCACCAGCAGAGAGCGGAATCGGATGGGCACCGGGGAGCTGTTTTTT.

This clone was observed a few times. This CDR3 is CASSVAAGGLLGDTQYF. The DNA of the CDR3 is TGTGCCAGCAGCGTAGCTGCGGGAGGCCTGCTGGGAGATACGCAGTATTTT. The V and J genes are TRBV9 and TRBJ2-3, with 8 bases matching TRBD2. CDR1 SGDLS and CDR2 YYNGEE come from the germline V gene. The V and J ends lost 0 bases and 5 bases, in that order; junction bases with no gene match: 11. The CDR3 totals 17 residues. Based on the CDR3 plus reference TRBV9 and TRBJ2-3, the full variable domain is DSGVTQTPKHLITATGQRVTLRCSPRSGDLSVYWYQQSLDQGLQFLIQYYNGEERAKGNILERFSAQQFPDLHSELNLSSLELGDSALYFCASSVAAGGLLGDTQYFGPGTRLTVL.

The V gene is TRBV15, the J gene TRBJ2-1; 9 nucleotides match TRBD2. V gave up 5 bases and J gave up 1 base; unmatched junction bases: 3. Germline V lookup: CDR1 LNHNV, CDR2 YYDKDF (reference sequence). The CDR3 loop spans 15 amino acids. The CDR3 region is CATSRTSESYNEQFF. The CDR3 DNA sequence: TGTGCCACCAGCCGGACTAGCGAGTCCTACAATGAGCAGTTCTTC.

The table lists this clone with a few counts. V and J are TRBV27 and TRBJ1-2; D is unclear. CDR1 is MNHEY, CDR2 SMNVEV, per germline (reference sequence). Deletions cut 3 bases from V and 5 bases from J, with 13 bases between. There are 14 residues in the CDR3. CDR3 residues: CASSFRETAYGYTF. CDR3 nucleotide sequence: TGTGCCAGCAGTTTTCGGGAAACTGCTTATGGCTACACCTTC.

In this sample, this clone turned up a few times. This rearrangement joins TRBV30 to TRBJ1-5; 8 bases fit TRBD1. Per the germline V gene, CDR1 is GTSNPN and CDR2 is SVGIG (reference sequence). The CDR3 covers 13 residues. After removal of 5 bases from V and 6 bases from J, the junction contained 6 bases not matched to a gene. CDR3: CAWDRGLGQPQHF. CDR3 nucleotides: TGTGCCTGGGACAGGGGATTAGGTCAGCCCCAGCATTTT.

The J gene is TRBJ2-7, the V gene TRBV19; 8 bases are shared with TRBD1. The length of the CDR3 is 14 residues. The trim removed 5 bases at V and 3 bases at J, leaving 6 bases unmatched. Germline CDR1 is LNHDA and CDR2 is SQIVND (reference sequence). CDR3 sequence: CASSPQGAGYEQYF. CDR3 DNA: TGTGCCAGTAGTCCTCAGGGGGCTGGCTACGAGCAGTACTTC.

This clone was observed a handful of times. The junction does not match germline at one end; this may be a read error. Different DNA sequences within this sample yield the same CDR3. The rearrangement uses TRBV6-1 and TRBJ1-4; D is undetermined. The germline gives CDR1 MNHNS, CDR2 SASEGT. This CDR3 is 15 amino acids long. CDR3 bases: TGCGCCAGCACTGATCTTGGGCATGTAGAAGAAAAACTGTTTTTT. It codes for CASTDLGHVEEKLFF.